Sequencing of this T cell receptor beta chain was carried out in a study of blood T cell repertoires in COVID-19. This table comes from immunoSEQ multiplex PCR, and its TCRdb copy is limited to in-frame clones, with some not included. The table lists 250,000 to 300,000 clones, roughly 91% of them singletons. The CDR3 totals 13 residues. The germline V gene has CDR1 MDHEN and CDR2 SYDVKM. V shed 6 bases, J shed 4 bases, and the junction held 5 bases outside the gene matches. The sample consisted of peripheral blood. This sequence joins TRBV28 and TRBJ2-7, with 8 positions matching TRBD1. This clonotype originated in a woman under 40 with COVID-19, enrolled during active disease. CDR3 DNA: TGTGCCAGCAGAGACAGGGGCTTTTACGAGCAGTACTTC. Translating it yields CASRDRGFYEQYF.